This entry concerns a single T cell receptor (beta chain). Its antigen is still unknown. With 1 base removed from V and 1 base from J, the gap between germline ends came to 15 bases. Per germline, CDR1 SGHNT and CDR2 YENEEA. This CDR3 region has 17 residues. This record belongs to a study of OX40 agonist ivuxolimab in advanced cancers. Overall study findings and caveats: The authors did not determine the antigen specificity of the expanded peripheral T cells.

Clones were sequenced by immunoSEQ multiplex PCR, and TCRdb holds only the in-frame ones, with some missing. The repertoire consists of about 90,000 clones, with 91% occurring once and the leading ten covering under 2%. Here the sequenced sample was CD4+ or CD8+ T cells sorted from blood, taken in a trial of the OX40 agonist ivuxolimab. The receptor was derived from an adult with an advanced solid tumor such as melanoma, head and neck, liver or kidney cancer. The V and J genes are TRBV11-3 and TRBJ2-3; no reliable D call. The CDR3 protein is CASSLAAEYRRTDTQYF. The CDR3 DNA is TGTGCCAGCAGCTTAGCTGCAGAATATCGGCGCACAGATACGCAGTATTTT. Filled out from reference TRBV11-3 and TRBJ2-3, the complete variable domain reads EAGVVQSPRYKIIEKKQPVAFWCNPISGHNTLYWYLQNLGQGPELLIRYENEEAVDDSQLPKDRFSAERLKGVDSTLKIQPAELGDSAVYLCASSLAAEYRRTDTQYFGPGTRLTVL.